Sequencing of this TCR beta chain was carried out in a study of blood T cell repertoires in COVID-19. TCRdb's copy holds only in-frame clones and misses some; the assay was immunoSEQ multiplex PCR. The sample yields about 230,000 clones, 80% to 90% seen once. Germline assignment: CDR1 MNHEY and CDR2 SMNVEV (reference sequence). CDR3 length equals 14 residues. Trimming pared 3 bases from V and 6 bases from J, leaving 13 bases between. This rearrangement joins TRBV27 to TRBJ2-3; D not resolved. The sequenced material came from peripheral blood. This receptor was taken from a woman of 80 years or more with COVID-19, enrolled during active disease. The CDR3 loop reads CASSFRLPEDTQYF. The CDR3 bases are TGTGCCAGCAGTTTTAGACTCCCGGAGGATACGCAGTATTTT.